Shown below are 21 T cell receptor beta chains from a single sample sequenced in a study of T-cell reconstitution after alpha-beta-depleted transplantation in children. The authors prepared the TCRbeta library with unique molecular identifiers. TCRdb reprocessed the PCR reads via MiXCR and lists one record per CDR3 protein. Of around 500,000 distinct CDR3 sequences listed, 23% are singletons. The source material was PBMCs, mostly from graft donor cells, sampled 360 days after TCRalphabeta/CD19-depleted stem cell transplant. The receptors here all came from a boy under two years old who had a stem cell transplant for acute myeloid leukemia, so the T cells may come from the graft donor.

This clonotype was counted ten times or more. The genes are TRBV4-2 and TRBJ2-5; 11 positions match TRBD2. V was pared by 0 bases and J by 2 bases, with 5 bases of the junction left unmatched. This CDR3 has 17 residues. The germline gives CDR1 LGHNA, CDR2 YNFKEQ. CDR3 sequence reads: CASSQDVLAGGQETQYF. The CDR3 nucleotides are TGTGCCAGCAGCCAAGATGTCCTAGCGGGGGGACAAGAGACCCAGTACTTC.

This clonotype appeared many times. This chain links TRBV11-1 with TRBJ1-2; 7 positions agree with TRBD1. CDR1 is SGHAT and CDR2 is FQDESV in the germline V gene (reference sequence). This CDR3 region has 17 residues. With V trimmed by 10 bases and J by 0 bases, 17 bases remained unmatched. This CDR3 reads CANIRPGQRDTNYGYTF. CDR3 coding DNA: TGTGCCAATATCCGACCGGGACAGCGAGACACTAACTATGGCTACACCTTC. Looking up the rest from reference TRBV11-1 and TRBJ1-2 gives the full variable domain: EAEVAQSPRYKITEKSQAVAFWCDPISGHATLYWYRQILGQGPELLVQFQDESVVDDSQLPKDRFSAERLKGVDSTLKIQPAELGDSAMYLCANIRPGQRDTNYGYTFGSGTRLTVV.

The table lists this clonotype with many counts. This chain links TRBV13 with TRBJ2-7; the match to TRBD2 covers 8 bases. The CDR3 has 13 residues. The germline gives CDR1 PRHDT, CDR2 FYEKMQ (reference sequence). V lost 5 bases and J lost 1; bases outside the gene matches: 1. The CDR3 is CASSPGGSYEQYF. The CDR3 nucleotides are TGTGCCAGCAGCCCGGGAGGGTCCTACGAGCAGTACTTC.

This clonotype has a handful of counts. The CDR3 loop is CASSILQQPQHF. CDR3 DNA: TGTGCCAGCAGTATCCTCCAGCAGCCCCAGCATTTT. The V and J genes are TRBV12-3 or TRBV12-4 and TRBJ1-5, with no clear D. The CDR3 is made up of 12 amino acids. V shed 5 bases and J shed 7 bases, with 9 bases lying between them.

This clonotype was observed many times. The chain carries TRBV6-5 and TRBJ2-5; D assignment may be TRBD1 or TRBD2 (6 bases each). Trimming pared 0 bases from V and 1 base from J, leaving 9 bases between. The V gene's germline CDR1 is MNHEY and CDR2 SVGAGI. The CDR3 has 15 amino acids. CDR3 loop: CASSYSRGPQETQYF. The DNA for the CDR3 is TGTGCCAGCAGTTACTCTCGGGGGCCCCAAGAGACCCAGTACTTC.

This clonotype was observed at least ten times. This chain uses TRBV28 with TRBJ2-1; no definite D call. Trimming removed 4 bases from V and 2 bases from J, with 15 bases in between. CDR1 is MDHEN, CDR2 SYDVKM, per germline. The CDR3 covers 16 residues. The CDR3 loop reads CASSSPTITAYNEQFF. The CDR3, as DNA: TGTGCCAGCAGTTCCCCGACCATAACCGCCTACAATGAGCAGTTCTTC.

This clonotype has only a few counts. Here the CDR3 DNA reads TGTGCCAGCAGCCCCATCGGGACAGGCGCTAACTATGGCTACACCTTC. Translating gives CASSPIGTGANYGYTF. The chain combines TRBV27 with TRBJ1-2, with 8 bases aligning to TRBD1. Germline CDR1 MNHEY, CDR2 SMNVEV (reference sequence). This CDR3 has 16 residues. With V trimmed by 6 bases and J by 0 bases, 9 bases remained unmatched.

The chain is built from TRBV6-5 and TRBJ2-5; TRBD1 aligns across 10 bases. Per germline, CDR1 MNHEY and CDR2 SVGAGI. The CDR3 runs to 15 residues. With V trimmed by 2 bases and J by 4 bases, 4 bases remained unmatched. The CDR3 protein is CASSYMGQGRETQYF. In DNA form, the CDR3 reads TGTGCCAGCAGTTACATGGGACAGGGGAGAGAGACCCAGTACTTC.

This clonotype was seen at least ten times. The rearrangement links TRBV10-3 to TRBJ1-5; tentatively, D is TRBD1 (5 bases). In germline, CDR1 is ENHRY, CDR2 SYGVKD. V gave up 2 bases and J gave up 7 bases, with 12 bases separating them. The CDR3 is made up of 14 amino acids. The CDR3 spells CAISEIDKGQPQHF. CDR3 DNA sequence: TGTGCCATCAGTGAGATTGACAAGGGGCAGCCCCAGCATTTT.

The chain couples TRBV5-6 to TRBJ2-1, with 8 nucleotides matching TRBD1. The ends lost 3 bases at V and 5 bases at J; junction bases unmatched: 10. This CDR3 region has 16 residues. Germline V CDR1 and CDR2: SGHDT, YYEEEE. In DNA form, the CDR3 reads TGTGCCAGCAGCTACTTGGACAGGGCGTACAACAATGAGCAGTTCTTC. It is translated as CASSYLDRAYNNEQFF.

This clonotype was found many times. This sequence joins TRBV12-3 or TRBV12-4 and TRBJ1-1; tentative D call: TRBD1 (5 bases). CDR3 length: 15 residues. With 6 bases removed from V and 4 bases from J, the gap between germline ends came to 18 bases. DNA of the CDR3: TGTGCCAGCAGACATCGCCGGGTCGGGGGCACTGAAGCTTTCTTT. It yields the protein CASRHRRVGGTEAFF.

The V gene is TRBV5-5, the J gene TRBJ1-1; possibly TRBD1 for D (5 bases). This CDR3 is 15 amino acids long. Germline values: CDR1 SGHKS, CDR2 YYEKEE (reference sequence). V lost 1 base and J lost 1, with 11 bases in between. As DNA, the CDR3 is TGTGCCAGCAGCTTGCCCATACAGGCGAACACTGAAGCTTTCTTT. It translates to CASSLPIQANTEAFF.

This clonotype turned up a few times. This chain connects TRBV6-5 to TRBJ1-6, with no clear D. The CDR3 consists of 13 residues. Looked up from germline, CDR1 is MNHEY and CDR2 is SVGAGI. V lost 0 bases to trimming and J lost 7 bases, with 4 bases between them. Here the CDR3 reads CASSYSLNSPLHF. The DNA of the CDR3 is TGTGCCAGCAGTTACTCATTGAATTCACCCCTCCACTTT.

The chain carries TRBV28 and TRBJ1-2; D is unresolved. This CDR3 contains 16 residues. Germline CDR1 MDHEN, CDR2 SYDVKM. For the CDR3, the DNA is TGTGCAACCTATTCCCCAGGTACAACGACTAACTATGGCTACACCTTC. It encodes CATYSPGTTTNYGYTF.

Ten or more counts support this clonotype. V and J are TRBV7-2 and TRBJ1-2, with 7 bases identical to TRBD1. The CDR3 has 14 residues. Germline values: CDR1 SGHTA, CDR2 FQGNSA. The ends lost 5 bases at V and 5 bases at J; junction bases unmatched: 8. The CDR3 nucleotides read TGTGCCAGCAGCAAGCAGGGGGGGAATTATGGCTACACCTTC. Amino acids: CASSKQGGNYGYTF.

V is TRBV11-1 and J is TRBJ2-3, with TRBD2 matching over 7 bases. V lost 5 bases and J lost 2; bases outside the gene matches: 16. Germline V CDR1 and CDR2: SGHAT, FQDESV (reference sequence). The CDR3 is made up of 18 amino acids. The CDR3 spells CASSKWQARDYNTDTQYF. The CDR3 coding sequence is TGTGCCAGCAGCAAATGGCAGGCTCGGGACTATAACACAGATACGCAGTATTTT.

The rearrangement uses TRBV15 and TRBJ2-1, with TRBD2 matching 10 bases. Germline V lookup: CDR1 LNHNV, CDR2 YYDKDF (reference sequence). The CDR3 runs to 15 residues. The J segment lost 7 bases and the V segment lost 0 bases, leaving 3 bases of the junction unmatched. CDR3 DNA: TGTGCCACCAGCAGAGAACAGCGGGGGGGGAATGAGCAGTTCTTC. The encoded protein is CATSREQRGGNEQFF.

This clonotype was counted between two and nine times. The genes are TRBV25-1 and TRBJ2-1; D ambiguous. V dropped 1 base and J dropped 10 bases, with 14 bases sitting between them. CDR1 is MGHDK and CDR2 is SYGVNS in the germline V gene. There are 14 residues in the CDR3. This CDR3 is CASSESSTGSEQFF. CDR3 DNA sequence: TGTGCCAGCAGTGAATCTAGTACTGGCAGCGAGCAGTTCTTC.

This clonotype was detected only a few times. The chain recombines TRBV5-1 with TRBJ1-1, with D uncertain. CDR3 size: 13 residues. The V gene lost 1 base and the J gene lost 3 bases, with 7 bases spanning the gap. Germline V CDR1 and CDR2: SGHRS, YFSETQ. CDR3 sequence: CASSLTAYTEAFF. The CDR3 DNA sequence: TGCGCCAGCAGCTTGACAGCCTACACTGAAGCTTTCTTT. Filled out from reference TRBV5-1 and TRBJ1-1, the complete variable domain reads KAGVTQTPRYLIKTRGQQVTLSCSPISGHRSVSWYQQTPGQGLQFLFEYFSETQRNKGNFPGRFSGRQFSNSRSEMNVSTLELGDSALYLCASSLTAYTEAFFGQGTRLTVV.

This clonotype was seen a few times. The V call is TRBV20-1, the J call TRBJ2-7; no reliable D call. The CDR3 is made up of 13 amino acids. Germline loops: CDR1 DFQATT, CDR2 SNEGSKA (reference sequence). Trimming cost V 3 bases and J 2 bases, with 11 bases left between them. Here the CDR3 DNA reads TGCAGTGCTAGGTCACCCCAGGCCTACGAGCAGTACGTC. This codes for CSARSPQAYEQYV.

The sample holds a few counts of this clonotype. V is TRBV20-1 and J is TRBJ2-3, with 10 bases fitting TRBD2. This CDR3 spans 18 amino acids. The V and J ends lost 5 bases and 2 bases, in that order; junction bases with no gene match: 16. The germline V gene has CDR1 DFQATT and CDR2 SNEGSKA (reference sequence). Here the CDR3 reads CSAPGSTLAGEHTDTQYF. DNA of the CDR3: TGCAGTGCTCCCGGGTCGACGCTAGCGGGGGAGCACACAGATACGCAGTATTTT.